Presented here are 2 T cell receptor beta chains from one specimen sequenced in a study of blood T cells in healthy people across ages. Next came a second PCR, run for about 6 to 11 cycles, which used a sample-barcoded 5' primer along with a J-beta primer mix. TCRdb reprocessed the 5' RACE reads with MiXCR, giving one entry per CDR3 protein. Altogether 540,000 or so distinct CDR3 sequences are present, less than 25% being singletons, with the ten largest covering just under 9%. These data were also reused for a study on T cells of mothers and their children.

The sequencing sample was made of blood. Every receptor here comes from a boy between 10 and 17 years old in good health.

This clonotype turned up a few times. The V gene is TRBV15, the J gene TRBJ1-4; D is possibly TRBD1 (6 bases). This CDR3 comprises 13 residues. In germline, CDR1 is LNHNV, CDR2 YYDKDF (reference sequence). The V end was cut by 6 bases, the J end by 7 bases, with 12 bases between. The CDR3 is CATRRAGVEKLFF. The DNA of the CDR3 is TGTGCCACCAGGAGGGCAGGGGTTGAAAAACTGTTTTTT.

This clonotype has more than one count but fewer than ten. V usage is TRBV29-1 and J usage is TRBJ2-1; D remains ambiguous. The DNA end favors TRBJ2-7, so the J call may be wrong. From germline, CDR1 is SQVTM and CDR2 ANQGSEA. There are 12 residues in the CDR3. CDR3 DNA sequence: TGCAGCGTTGCCAGGCCCCCATATGAGCAGTACTTC. Translation: CSVARPPYEQYF.